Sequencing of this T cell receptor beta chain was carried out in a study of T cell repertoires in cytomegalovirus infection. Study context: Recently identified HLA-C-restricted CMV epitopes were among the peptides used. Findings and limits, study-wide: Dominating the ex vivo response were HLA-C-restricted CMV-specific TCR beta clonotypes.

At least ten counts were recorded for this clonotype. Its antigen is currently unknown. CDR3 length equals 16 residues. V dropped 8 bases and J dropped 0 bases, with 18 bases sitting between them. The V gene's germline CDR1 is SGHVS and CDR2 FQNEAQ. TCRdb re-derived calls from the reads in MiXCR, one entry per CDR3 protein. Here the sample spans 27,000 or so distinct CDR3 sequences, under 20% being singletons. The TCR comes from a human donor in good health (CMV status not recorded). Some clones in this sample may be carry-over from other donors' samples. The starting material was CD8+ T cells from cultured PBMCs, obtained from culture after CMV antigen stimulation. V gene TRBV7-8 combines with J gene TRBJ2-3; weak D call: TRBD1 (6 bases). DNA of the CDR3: TGTGCCAGCCTTCTCAACTGGGGGCCTAGCACAGATACGCAGTATTTT. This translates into CASLLNWGPSTDTQYF. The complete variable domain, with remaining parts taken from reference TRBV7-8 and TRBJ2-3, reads GAGVSQSPRYKVAKRGQDVALRCDPISGHVSLFWYQQALGQGPEFLTYFQNEAQLDKSGLPSDRFFAERPEGSVSTLKIQRTQQEDSAVYLCASLLNWGPSTDTQYFGPGTRLTVL.